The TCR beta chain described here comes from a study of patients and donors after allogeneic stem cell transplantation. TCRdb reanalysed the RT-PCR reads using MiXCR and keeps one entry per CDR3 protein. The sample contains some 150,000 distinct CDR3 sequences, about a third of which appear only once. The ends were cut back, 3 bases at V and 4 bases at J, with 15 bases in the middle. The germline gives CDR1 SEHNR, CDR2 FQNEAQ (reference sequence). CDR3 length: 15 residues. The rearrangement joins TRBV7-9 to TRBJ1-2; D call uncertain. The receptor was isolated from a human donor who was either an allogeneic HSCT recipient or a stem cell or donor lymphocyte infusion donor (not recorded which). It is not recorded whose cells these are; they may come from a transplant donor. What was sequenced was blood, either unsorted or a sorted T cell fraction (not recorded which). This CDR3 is CASSFENAGPYGYTF. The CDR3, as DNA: TGTGCCAGCAGCTTTGAGAACGCCGGACCCTATGGCTACACCTTC.